The following is a T cell receptor (beta chain) sequence with its context. Its antigen remains unidentified. Libraries were prepared by immunoSEQ multiplex PCR; TCRdb keeps only in-frame clonotypes and omits some of them. In the table there are 75,000 to 100,000 clones, about 80% of which are singletons. This record comes from a study of OX40 agonist ivuxolimab in advanced cancers. Study-wide findings and caveats: Clonal expansion from baseline to week 6 occurred in both CD4+ and CD8+ T cells.

Trimming removed 2 bases at V and 0 bases at J, with 7 bases between. The CDR3 has 15 residues. Germline V gives CDR1 SGHTA, CDR2 FQGTGA. The material sequenced was CD4+ or CD8+ T cells sorted from blood, taken in a trial of the OX40 agonist ivuxolimab. This receptor was obtained from an adult with an advanced solid tumor such as melanoma, head and neck, liver or kidney cancer. The chain recombines TRBV7-3 with TRBJ2-2, with D hard to call. CDR3 bases: TGTGCCAGCAGCTTACGAGCAGCGAACACCGGGGAGCTGTTTTTT. Translating it yields CASSLRAANTGELFF. Using reference TRBV7-3 and TRBJ2-2 for the parts outside the CDR3, the full variable domain is GAGVSQTPSNKVTEKGKYVELRCDPISGHTALYWYRQSLGQGPEFLIYFQGTGAADDSGLPNDRFFAVRPEGSVSTLKIQRTERGDSAVYLCASSLRAANTGELFFGEGSRLTVL.